The source of this T cell receptor (beta chain) is a study of CD8+ T cells in alopecia areata. Across the study: Tofacitinib exposure lasted 6 to 18 months, followed by 6 months off drug. Findings and limits, study-wide: Within the top 100, expanded CD8+ clones significantly decreased with tofacitinib, as did scalp clonality. Many of the expanded lesional clones endured in scalp and blood while on tofacitinib. It was lesional scalp, especially alopecia totalis/universalis, that showed higher clonality than normal scalp.

With respect to this clone: The target antigen is unknown.

This CDR3 has 15 residues. V lost 4 bases, J lost 3 bases, and 8 bases stayed unmatched. Germline CDR1 is SEHNR and CDR2 is FQNEAQ (reference sequence). RNA extraction and reverse transcription yielded cDNA as sequencing template. The data were produced by immunoSEQ multiplex PCR, yet TCRdb's version contains in-frame clones alone and is incomplete. The sample holds about 60,000 clones, 46% seen once. Described treatment: oral pan-JAK inhibitor, 5-10 mg twice daily. This clonotype originated in a human donor with alopecia areata. Sequencing used CD8+ T cells sorted from blood, obtained at approximately week 39, from a patient treated with tofacitinib. This chain connects TRBV7-9 to TRBJ2-7; 8 positions agree with TRBD2. Here the CDR3 reads CASSWWDSGIYEQYF. CDR3 bases: TGTGCCAGCAGCTGGTGGGATAGCGGGATCTACGAGCAGTACTTC.